This T cell receptor (beta chain) was documented in a study of T cells in Graves' hyperthyroidism and ophthalmopathy. Points from the study as a whole: Among clonotypes expanded in thyroid above 0.001, most were also found in blood. A 13 V-J signature model discriminated ophthalmopathy versus stable hyperthyroidism.

This clonotype turned up a few times. Its antigen is unidentified. Patients with uncontrolled infections, other autoimmune diseases, pregnancy or lactation were excluded. This CDR3 comprises 15 residues. V was trimmed by 3 bases and J by 5 bases, leaving 13 bases between them. In germline, CDR1 is SGHTA, CDR2 FQGTGA. Researchers amplified the TCR beta CDR3 regions from RNA transcripts. The HTBI primer set was used in a first-round RT-PCR of the TCR CDR3. MiXCR was run by TCRdb on the multiplex PCR reads, yielding one entry per CDR3 protein. The sample includes some 500,000 distinct CDR3 sequences, around a quarter of them seen just once.

Sequenced material: blood. This chain uses TRBV7-3 with TRBJ2-2, with a tentative D call TRBD2 (6 bases). The clonotype originates from a woman aged 25 to 45 with Graves' ophthalmopathy. The CDR3 loop is CASSLGGAETGELFF. The CDR3 DNA is TGTGCCAGCAGCTTGGGCGGGGCCGAAACCGGGGAGCTGTTTTTT.